The source of this T cell receptor beta chain is a study of memory CD4+ T cells and cytomegalovirus serostatus. Study findings and constraints: A US-trained random forest predicted CMV serostatus with median AUC around 0.9.

Single viable CD3+CD4+CD8-CD45RO+ cells were sorted as the memory CD4+ T cells. Donors' CMV status reflects serum IgG against pp150, pp28, p38, p52. Total CD4+ T cells were enriched by CD4 positive selection. Concerning this clone itself: Its specificity is unknown.

Original handling: Out-of-frame sequences were removed, leaving a few million distinct TCRbeta sequences. The repertoire was sequenced with immunoSEQ multiplex PCR; TCRdb's copy has only in-frame clones and lacks some. That table furnishes V, J and clone size, whereas the DNA furnished D and trimming. In the table there are about 82,000 clones, around 80% of which are singletons. Trimming cost V 6 bases and J 8 bases; bases outside gene matches: 3. Germline values: CDR1 MNHNS, CDR2 SASEGT. There are 12 residues in the CDR3. The rearrangement uses TRBV6-1 and TRBJ1-2; 10 positions match TRBD1. Sequencing was done on a sample of memory CD4+ T cells from blood. The sequence was obtained from an adult in good health and CMV-seronegative. DNA for the CDR3: TGTGCCAGCAGGAGGACAGGGGGAGGCTACACCTTC. Its translation: CASRRTGGGYTF.